These T cell receptor beta chains were read from a single sample in a study of shared clonotypes between healthy human individuals. Generated by immunoSEQ multiplex PCR, the TCRdb table keeps only in-frame clones and is missing some. The sample yields hundreds of thousands of clones, approximately 71% seen once. Sequenced: PBMCs. These receptors were obtained from a woman aged 40 to 49 in good health. Some clones in this sample may be carry-over from other donors' samples. CDR3s include the opening cysteine and the closing phenylalanine or tryptophan. Fields, in order: J gene, D gene, V gene, clone size, CDR3 DNA, CDR3 protein. The D gene is left open where the match is weak. Clone size is stated in some rows and not others, as once, few, many or a class when expanded.

TRBJ1-5 TRBD1 TRBV25-1 few TGTGCCAGCAGTGAAATGGACAGGGGGGACGGTCAGCCCCAGCATTTT CASSEMDRGDGQPQHF
TRBJ2-5 TRBD2 TRBV27 . TGTGCCAGCAGAGTTAGCGGGAGGGCCTTGGGGACCCAGTACTTC CASRVSGRALGTQYF
TRBJ1-4 . TRBV5-4 . TGTGCCAGCAGCCTGGGAGGGCCAACTAATGAAAAACTGTTTTTT CASSLGGPTNEKLFF
TRBJ1-3 . TRBV9 . TGTGCCAGCAGCATTGGGCCTGACGGAAACACCATATATTTT CASSIGPDGNTIYF
TRBJ2-7 TRBD1 TRBV29-1 once TGCAGCGTTGTGGGGACAGGGTCAGGGGAGCAGTACTTC CSVVGTGSGEQYF
TRBJ1-5 TRBD1 TRBV27 once TGTGCCATCGTGCCCAGGGGGGGTCGTCAGCCCCAGCATTTT CAIVPRGGRQPQHF
TRBJ1-1 TRBD1 TRBV5-1 . TGCGCCAGCGGCTTGAACCGACAGGGAGGGACTGAAGCTTTCTTT CASGLNRQGGTEAFF
TRBJ1-2 . TRBV4-2 . TGTGCCAGCAGCCAAGAGATACAGGGAAACTATGGCTACACCTTC CASSQEIQGNYGYTF
TRBJ2-5 . TRBV6-1 few TGTGCCAGCAGTGAACGGGGCACGATCCAAGAGACCCAGTACTTC CASSERGTIQETQYF
TRBJ2-7 TRBD1 TRBV20-1 . TGCAGTGGGACAGGGGTCTACGAGCAGTACTTC CSGTGVYEQYF
TRBJ2-7 . TRBV7-9 . TGTGCCAGCAGCTTGAATAGCGAGCAGTACTTC CASSLNSEQYF
TRBJ2-3 TRBD1 TRBV4-3 . TGCGCCAGCAGCCAAGAGAGAGGACAGGGGGCTTTAGATACGCAGTATTTT CASSQERGQGALDTQYF
TRBJ2-7 TRBD1 TRBV5-5 . TGTGCCAGCAGCCGGACGGGACAGGCGGTCTCCTACGAGCAGTACTTC CASSRTGQAVSYEQYF
TRBJ1-2 TRBD1 TRBV11-2 once TGTGCCAGCAGAAGACCAGGGGGCAGGGGCTACACCTTC CASRRPGGRGYTF
TRBJ2-5 . TRBV30 . TGTGCCTGGAGTTTCGGGCTGGCAGGACAAGAGACCCAGTACTTC CAWSFGLAGQETQYF
TRBJ2-7 TRBD2 TRBV15 . TGTGCCACCAGCGCGGCCATGGCGGGGGCCTACGAGCAGTACTTC CATSAAMAGAYEQYF
TRBJ2-3 TRBD2 TRBV4-1 . TGCGCCAGCAGCCAAGGAGTTCCAGCGGGAGCCACAGATACGCAGTATTTT CASSQGVPAGATDTQYF
TRBJ2-5 . TRBV30 . TGTGCCTGGAGTGTAGGGGGGGGCCTAGAGACCCAGTACTTC CAWSVGGGLETQYF
TRBJ1-3 TRBD1 TRBV7-6 . TGTGCCAGCAGCTTAGATCGGCAGGGGGCCTTTGGAAACACCATATATTTT CASSLDRQGAFGNTIYF
TRBJ2-7 TRBD1 TRBV14 . TGTGCCAGCAGCCAAGCCGGAACAGGGGGCGTTTACGAGCAGTACTTC CASSQAGTGGVYEQYF
TRBJ1-1 . TRBV29-1 . TGCAGCGTCTACACCGGACTGGACACTGAAGCTTTCTTT CSVYTGLDTEAFF
TRBJ1-3 . TRBV5-6 once TGTGCCAGCAGTCGCCGGGGGGGCTCTGGAAACACCATATATTTT CASSRRGGSGNTIYF
TRBJ2-3 . TRBV7-9 . TGTGCCAGCAGCTTTTTCCAAGATACGCAGTATTTT CASSFFQDTQYF
TRBJ1-1 TRBD1 TRBV5-8 . TGTGCCAGCACGCGAACAGGGGGGACTGAAGCTTTCTTT CASTRTGGTEAFF
TRBJ2-5 TRBD2 TRBV7-2 . TGTGCCAGCAGTCCCACTAGCGGAGAAGAGACCCAGTACTTC CASSPTSGEETQYF
TRBJ1-5 . TRBV19 . TGTGCCAGTAGTATTGAGGAACAGCCCCAGCATTTT CASSIEEQPQHF
TRBJ2-7 . TRBV6-5 . TGTGCCAGCAGTTACTCGAGGGCGGTTTACGAGCAGTACTTC CASSYSRAVYEQYF
TRBJ2-6 TRBD1 TRBV15 . TGTGCCACCAGCACCGGGACAGGGTTCCCTTCCGGGGCCAACGTCCTGACTTTC CATSTGTGFPSGANVLTF
TRBJ2-7 TRBD1 TRBV2 . TGTGCCAGCAGACGGGACAGAGAGCAGTACTTC CASRRDREQYF
TRBJ1-1 . TRBV18 . TGTGCCAGCTCCCCGACGACAGTCCTCACTGAAGCTTTCTTT CASSPTTVLTEAFF
TRBJ2-7 . TRBV2 . TGTGCCAGCAGTGAAACCGTATACGAGCAGTACTTC CASSETVYEQYF
TRBJ2-1 TRBD2 TRBV6-5 once TGTGCCAGCAGTGGACCTAGCGGGAGTTTGGATGAGCAGTTCTTC CASSGPSGSLDEQFF
TRBJ2-7 TRBD2 TRBV5-6 . TGTGCCAGCAGCCAACTTAGCGGGAGGCCCTACGAGCAGTACTTC CASSQLSGRPYEQYF
TRBJ2-1 . TRBV5-1 . TGCGCCAGCGGATTGGGCGGAAATACATACAATGAGCAGTTCTTC CASGLGGNTYNEQFF
TRBJ1-2 TRBD1 TRBV6-5 . TGTGCCAGCAGTTACGACAGGGGGCGGACTAACTATGGCTACACCTTC CASSYDRGRTNYGYTF
TRBJ2-1 TRBD2 TRBV5-4 . TGTGCCAGCAGCCCGAGGACTAGCGGGAGCTACAATGAGCAGTTCTTC CASSPRTSGSYNEQFF
TRBJ1-5 . TRBV2 . TGTGCCAGCAGTGAAGCTGGGGTAGGCAATCAGCCCCAGCATTTT CASSEAGVGNQPQHF
TRBJ2-3 . TRBV28 . TGTGCCAGCAGTTTCCCCCCGGATACGCAGTATTTT CASSFPPDTQYF
TRBJ2-7 . TRBV2 few TGTGCCAGCAGTCCCAGAGGGCTAGCGTGGAGGAGGAAAAGCTCCTACGAGCAGTACTTC CASSPRGLAWRRKSSYEQYF
TRBJ1-5 TRBD1 TRBV6-5 . TGTGCCAGCAGCCCCGACAGGGTTCAGCCCCAGCATTTT CASSPDRVQPQHF